This is a list of T cell receptor beta chains from one sample in a study of T cell responses to AZD1222 COVID-19 vaccine. Clones were read by immunoSEQ multiplex PCR, and TCRdb kept only the in-frame ones, dropping some. The data hold approximately 61,000 clones, with around 85% observed a single time. This specimen was peripheral blood, taken 28 days after the second AZD1222 dose. The receptors were gathered from an adult who received the AZD1222 COVID-19 vaccine. CDR3s include the opening cysteine and the closing phenylalanine or tryptophan. Fields, in order: clone size, CDR3 length, V gene, CDR3 protein. The size entry is marked missing in some rows and otherwise reads once, few, many or a size class.

>NA|14|TRBV28
CASSPRARARGAFF
>NA|15|TRBV7-2
CASSFSGTSGNTIYF
>many|16|TRBV13
CASSLGVTGSTDTQYF
>NA|13|TRBV11-1
CASSLTEGNTIYF
>once|14|TRBV6-5
CASSSYDISYEQYF
>NA|13|TRBV11-3
CASSLFRDTEAFF
>few|16|TRBV5-1
CASSLNPQGRGTEAFF
>NA|13|TRBV7-3
CASSPGTGLGYTF
>NA|16|TRBV19
CASSKGQGFMSREQYF
>NA|14|TRBV7-2
CASSFRQSTDTQYF